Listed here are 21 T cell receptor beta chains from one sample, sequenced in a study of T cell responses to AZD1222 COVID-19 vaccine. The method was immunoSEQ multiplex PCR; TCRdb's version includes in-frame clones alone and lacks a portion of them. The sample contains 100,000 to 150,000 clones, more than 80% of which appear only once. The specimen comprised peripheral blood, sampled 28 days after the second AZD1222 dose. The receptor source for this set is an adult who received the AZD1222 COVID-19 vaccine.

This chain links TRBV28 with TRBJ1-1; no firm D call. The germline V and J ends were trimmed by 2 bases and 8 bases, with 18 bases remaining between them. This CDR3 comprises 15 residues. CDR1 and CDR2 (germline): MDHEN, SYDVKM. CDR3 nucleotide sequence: TGTGCCAGCAGTTTAGGGGATGTAGGGCTCCCCGAAGCTTTCTTT. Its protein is CASSLGDVGLPEAFF.

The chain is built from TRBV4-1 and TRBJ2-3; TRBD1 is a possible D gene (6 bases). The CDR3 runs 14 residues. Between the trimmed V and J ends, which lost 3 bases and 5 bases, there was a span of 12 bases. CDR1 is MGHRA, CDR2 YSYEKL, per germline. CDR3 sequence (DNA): TGCGCCAGCAGCCATCGACAGGTCCTAGATACGCAGTATTTT. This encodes CASSHRQVLDTQYF.

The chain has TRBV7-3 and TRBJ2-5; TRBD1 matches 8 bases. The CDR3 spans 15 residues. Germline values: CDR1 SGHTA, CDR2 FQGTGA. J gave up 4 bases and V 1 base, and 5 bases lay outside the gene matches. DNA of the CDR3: TGTGCCAGCAGCTTAAGGACAGGGTGGGGAGAGACCCAGTACTTC. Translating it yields CASSLRTGWGETQYF.

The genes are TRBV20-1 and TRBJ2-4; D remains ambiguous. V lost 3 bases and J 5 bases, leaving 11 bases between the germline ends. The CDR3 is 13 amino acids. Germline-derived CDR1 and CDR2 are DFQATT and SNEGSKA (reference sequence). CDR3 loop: CSASNTAENIQYF. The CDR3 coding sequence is TGCAGTGCTAGTAATACGGCAGAAAACATTCAGTACTTC.

The CDR3 sequence is CSVEDLRTGAFF. The DNA for the CDR3 is TGCAGCGTTGAAGATCTAAGGACAGGGGCTTTCTTT. This sequence joins TRBV29-1 and TRBJ1-1, with TRBD1 matching over 8 bases. After removal of 0 bases from V and 11 bases from J, the junction contained 5 bases not matched to a gene. This CDR3 contains 12 residues. Germline CDR1 reads SQVTM; CDR2 reads ANQGSEA.

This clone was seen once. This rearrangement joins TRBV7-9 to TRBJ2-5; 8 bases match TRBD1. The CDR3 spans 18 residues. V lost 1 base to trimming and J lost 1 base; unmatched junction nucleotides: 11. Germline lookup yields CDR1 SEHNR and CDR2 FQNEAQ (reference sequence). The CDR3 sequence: CASSLGTGFMGPQETQYF. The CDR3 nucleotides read TGTGCCAGCAGCTTAGGGACAGGGTTTATGGGACCCCAAGAGACCCAGTACTTC.

The CDR3 loop is CASSYRAGSYEQYF. The CDR3 nucleotides read TGTGCCAGCAGTTACCGAGCGGGGTCTTACGAGCAGTACTTC. The chain has TRBV6-6 and TRBJ2-7, with 7 bases that match TRBD2. This CDR3 region has 14 residues. V shed 2 bases and J 4 bases; nucleotides not matched to a gene: 5. Germline CDR1 reads MNHNY; CDR2 reads SVGAGI (reference sequence).

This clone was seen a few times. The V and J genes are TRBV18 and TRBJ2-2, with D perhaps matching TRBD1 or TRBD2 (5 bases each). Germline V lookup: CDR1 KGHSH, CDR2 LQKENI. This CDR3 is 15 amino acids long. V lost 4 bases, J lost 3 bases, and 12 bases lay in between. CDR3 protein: CASSRVGADTGELFF. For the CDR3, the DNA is TGTGCCAGCTCACGCGTCGGGGCCGACACCGGGGAGCTGTTTTTT.

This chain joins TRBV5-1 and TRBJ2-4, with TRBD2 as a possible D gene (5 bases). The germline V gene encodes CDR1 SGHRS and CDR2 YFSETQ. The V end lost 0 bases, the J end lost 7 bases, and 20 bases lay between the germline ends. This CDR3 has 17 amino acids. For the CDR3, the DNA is TGCGCCAGCAGCTTGGAAAAGCGGCCCGACATTGCCAACATTCAGTACTTC. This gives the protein CASSLEKRPDIANIQYF.

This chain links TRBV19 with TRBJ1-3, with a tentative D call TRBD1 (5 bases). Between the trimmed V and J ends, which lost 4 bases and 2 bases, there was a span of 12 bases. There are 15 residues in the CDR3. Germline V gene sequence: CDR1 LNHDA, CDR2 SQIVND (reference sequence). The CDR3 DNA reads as TGTGCCAGTAGTAGCTGGGACCCCCCTGGAAACACCATATATTTT. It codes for CASSSWDPPGNTIYF.

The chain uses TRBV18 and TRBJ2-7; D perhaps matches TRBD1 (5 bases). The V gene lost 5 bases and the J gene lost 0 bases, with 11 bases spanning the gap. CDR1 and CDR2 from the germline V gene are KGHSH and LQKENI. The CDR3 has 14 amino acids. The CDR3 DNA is TGTGCCAGCTCAGCAGACAGCCTCTCCTACGAGCAGTACTTC. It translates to CASSADSLSYEQYF.

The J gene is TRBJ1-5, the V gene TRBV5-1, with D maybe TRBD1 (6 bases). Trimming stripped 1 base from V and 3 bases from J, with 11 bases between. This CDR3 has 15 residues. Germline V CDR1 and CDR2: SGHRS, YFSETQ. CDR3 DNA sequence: TGCGCCAGCAGCTTGACTACAGGGAACAATCAGCCCCAGCATTTT. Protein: CASSLTTGNNQPQHF.

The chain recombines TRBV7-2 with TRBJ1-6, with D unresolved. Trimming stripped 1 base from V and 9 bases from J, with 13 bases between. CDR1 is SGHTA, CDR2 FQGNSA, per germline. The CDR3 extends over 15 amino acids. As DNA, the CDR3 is TGTGCCAGCAGCTTAGATCCGGGTTACGGTTCACCCCTCCACTTT. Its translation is CASSLDPGYGSPLHF.

The DNA for the CDR3 is TGTGCCAGCAGCGTATCCGGTTCTCCCCTAAATTCACCCCTCCACTTT. It yields the protein CASSVSGSPLNSPLHF. V is TRBV9 and J is TRBJ1-6; D unresolved. With 1 base removed from V and 7 bases from J, the gap between germline ends came to 15 bases. Germline loops: CDR1 SGDLS, CDR2 YYNGEE. This CDR3 spans 16 amino acids.

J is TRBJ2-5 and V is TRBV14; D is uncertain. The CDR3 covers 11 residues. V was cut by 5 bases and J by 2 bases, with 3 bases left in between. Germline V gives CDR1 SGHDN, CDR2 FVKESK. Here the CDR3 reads CASSSQETQYF. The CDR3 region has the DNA TGTGCCAGCAGCAGTCAAGAGACCCAGTACTTC.

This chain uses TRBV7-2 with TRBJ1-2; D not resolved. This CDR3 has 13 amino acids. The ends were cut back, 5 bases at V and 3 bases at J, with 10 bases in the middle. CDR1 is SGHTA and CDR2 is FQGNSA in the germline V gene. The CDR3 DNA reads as TGTGCCAGCAGCCCTCGAGCCTACTATGGCTACACCTTC. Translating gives CASSPRAYYGYTF.

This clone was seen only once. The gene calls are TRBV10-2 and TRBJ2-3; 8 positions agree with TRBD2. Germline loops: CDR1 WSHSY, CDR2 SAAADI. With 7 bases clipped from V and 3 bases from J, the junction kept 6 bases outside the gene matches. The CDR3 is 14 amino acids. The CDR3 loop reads CASTAGLVTDTQYF. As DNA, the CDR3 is TGCGCCAGCACTGCGGGACTAGTAACAGATACGCAGTATTTT.

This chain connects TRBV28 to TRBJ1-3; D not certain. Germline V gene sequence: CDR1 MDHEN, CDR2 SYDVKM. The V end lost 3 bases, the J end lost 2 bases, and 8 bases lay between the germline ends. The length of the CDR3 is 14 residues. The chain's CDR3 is CASSFSETGNTIYF. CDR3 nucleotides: TGTGCCAGCAGTTTTTCCGAAACTGGAAACACCATATATTTT.

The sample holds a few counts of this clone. The CDR3 sequence is CASSFGAGSEQYF. CDR3 nucleotide sequence: TGTGCCAGCAGCTTTGGTGCGGGCTCCGAGCAGTACTTC. The V and J genes are TRBV7-9 and TRBJ2-7; tentative D call: TRBD2 (5 bases). V was clipped by 3 bases and J by 6 bases, with 12 bases between them. Germline V CDR1 and CDR2: SEHNR, FQNEAQ (reference sequence). CDR3 length: 13 amino acids.

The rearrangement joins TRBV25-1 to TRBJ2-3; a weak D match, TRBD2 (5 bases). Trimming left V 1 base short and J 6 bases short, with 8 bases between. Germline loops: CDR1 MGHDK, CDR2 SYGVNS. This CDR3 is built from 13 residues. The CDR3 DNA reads TGTGCCAGCAGTGAATCCCGAGGGGATACGCAGTATTTT. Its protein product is CASSESRGDTQYF.

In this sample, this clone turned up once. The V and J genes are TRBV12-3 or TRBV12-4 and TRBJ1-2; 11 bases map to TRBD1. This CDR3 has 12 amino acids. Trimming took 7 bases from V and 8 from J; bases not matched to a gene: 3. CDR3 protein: CASTRTGGGYTF. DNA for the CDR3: TGTGCCAGCACCAGGACAGGGGGCGGCTACACCTTC.